The 11 T cell receptor beta chains presented below share a single source sample, sequenced in a study of PD-1 blockade in classical Hodgkin lymphoma. Specified time point: newly diagnosed, previously untreated cHL patient sample. Researchers used magnetic negative selection to pull out pure CD4+ T cells from thawed PBMCs. The protocol was immunoSEQ multiplex PCR, while the TCRdb copy is restricted to in-frame clones and leaves out a portion. The data hold fewer than 25,000 clones, with 90% observed a single time. Sequencing was carried out using CD4+ T cells from blood. These TCRs come from a human donor with classical Hodgkin lymphoma.

The chain has TRBV18 and TRBJ2-4, with D uncertain. CDR3 length equals 15 residues. V dropped 0 bases and J dropped 0 bases, with 6 bases sitting between them. Germline loops: CDR1 KGHSH, CDR2 LQKENI. CDR3 residues: CASSPPGSAKNIQYF. DNA of the CDR3: TGTGCCAGCTCACCACCGGGTTCAGCCAAAAACATTCAGTACTTC.

This rearrangement joins TRBV18 to TRBJ2-7; D assignment may be TRBD1 or TRBD2 (5 bases each). CDR1 and CDR2 (germline): KGHSH, LQKENI. Trimming removed 3 bases at V and 5 bases at J, with 20 bases between. CDR3 length: 16 amino acids. The CDR3 loop is CASSPMGLASFNEQYF. The CDR3 region has the DNA TGTGCCAGCTCACCGATGGGGCTAGCATCGTTTAACGAGCAGTACTTC.

The chain couples TRBV18 to TRBJ2-1; TRBD2 is a possible D gene (6 bases). Germline CDR1 reads KGHSH; CDR2 reads LQKENI. The CDR3 is 17 residues long. The ends were cut back, 3 bases at V and 5 bases at J, with 20 bases in the middle. CDR3 loop: CASSPNRRRGANNEQFF. In DNA form, the CDR3 reads TGTGCCAGCTCACCTAACCGCCGGAGGGGAGCTAACAATGAGCAGTTCTTC.

This chain links TRBV10-3 with TRBJ1-5; possible D gene TRBD1, 5 bases. V was cut by 6 bases and J by 3 bases, with 9 bases left in between. Germline V CDR1 and CDR2: ENHRY, SYGVKD. This CDR3 has 13 residues. CDR3 protein: CAIRQGNNQPQHF. For the CDR3, the DNA is TGTGCCATCAGGCAGGGTAACAATCAGCCCCAGCATTTT.

The chain carries TRBV27 and TRBJ1-1; D uncertain. The germline V gene has CDR1 MNHEY and CDR2 SMNVEV (reference sequence). This CDR3 has 15 amino acids. V lost 1 base to trimming and J lost 7 bases, with 16 bases between them. The CDR3 DNA reads TGTGCCAGCAGTTTATACCCCATAGGGAACTTTGAAGCTTTCTTT. Amino acids: CASSLYPIGNFEAFF.

CDR3 sequence (DNA): TGTGCCAGCAGGAGAGCAGGGGGTGAAATGTACGAGCAGTACTTC. This translates into CASRRAGGEMYEQYF. The chain joins TRBV28 to TRBJ2-7; TRBD1 agrees at 7 bases. There are 15 residues in the CDR3. V was clipped by 6 bases and J by 4 bases; unmatched bases: 12. Germline V lookup: CDR1 MDHEN, CDR2 SYDVKM.

The V call is TRBV6-5, the J call TRBJ2-5; a weak D match, TRBD1 (5 bases). V lost 0 bases to trimming and J lost 0 bases, with 8 bases between them. The CDR3 totals 15 residues. CDR1 is MNHEY, CDR2 SVGAGI, per germline. This CDR3 is CASSYSGHYQETQYF. CDR3 bases: TGTGCCAGCAGTTACTCAGGACACTACCAAGAGACCCAGTACTTC.

The chain combines TRBV5-1 with TRBJ2-5; no reliable D call. The V end lost 0 bases, the J end lost 5 bases, and 8 bases lay between the germline ends. Germline-derived CDR1 and CDR2 are SGHRS and YFSETQ. This CDR3 is 13 amino acids long. Here the CDR3 DNA reads TGCGCCAGCAGCTTGGACTCGCGGGAGACCCAGTACTTC. Its protein is CASSLDSRETQYF. The entire variable domain, with the rest obtained from reference TRBV5-1 and TRBJ2-5, is as follows: KAGVTQTPRYLIKTRGQQVTLSCSPISGHRSVSWYQQTPGQGLQFLFEYFSETQRNKGNFPGRFSGRQFSNSRSEMNVSTLELGDSALYLCASSLDSRETQYFGPGTRLLVL.

The chain uses TRBV5-1 and TRBJ2-1; D not resolved. Trimming took off 1 base at V and 3 bases at J, with 14 bases between the two ends. The CDR3 is 16 residues long. Germline-derived CDR1 and CDR2 are SGHRS and YFSETQ. CDR3 sequence reads: CASSLLVGLDYNEQFF. The CDR3, as DNA: TGCGCCAGCAGCTTGTTAGTGGGGTTAGACTACAATGAGCAGTTCTTC.

The chain is built from TRBV5-1 and TRBJ1-2; 8 bases match TRBD1. CDR1 and CDR2 (germline): SGHRS, YFSETQ. The CDR3 runs 15 residues. Germline trimming cut 0 bases from V and 6 bases from J; bases unmatched to any gene: 7. The CDR3 reads CASSLAPDRANGYTF. The CDR3 DNA is TGCGCCAGCAGCTTGGCTCCGGACAGGGCGAATGGCTACACCTTC.

V usage is TRBV30 and J usage is TRBJ2-2, with D perhaps TRBD2 (5 bases). Germline values: CDR1 GTSNPN, CDR2 SVGIG (reference sequence). Between the trimmed V and J ends, which lost 0 bases and 0 bases, there was a span of 17 bases. This CDR3 is 18 amino acids long. CDR3 region: CAWSVLVRKRSNTGELFF. The CDR3 DNA reads TGTGCCTGGAGTGTACTAGTCCGAAAGCGATCGAACACCGGGGAGCTGTTTTTT.